The entry that follows covers one T cell receptor beta chain sequence. This CDR3 has 13 amino acids. Trimming removed 3 bases from V and 7 bases from J, with 10 bases in between. As template, the study used bulk tumor genomic DNA at 550 to 700 ng per sample. Far-apart biopsies, several per primary tumor, were taken during surgery. Surgery that was curative in intent was performed on patients with untreated, newly diagnosed non-small cell lung cancer. The sample is drawn from a study of immune heterogeneity within non-small cell lung tumors. Multiplex PCR employing 32 V and 13 J primers generated amplicons of the TCR beta CDR3. TCRdb re-called the multiplex PCR reads with MiXCR, one entry per CDR3 protein. The repertoire holds about 12,000 distinct CDR3 sequences, with about 22% as singletons.

This TCR came from a man aged 60-69 years with non-small cell lung cancer. Sequences were obtained from lung tumor tissue. The chain joins TRBV12-3 or TRBV12-4 to TRBJ1-5; D gene uncertain. CDR3 nucleotide sequence: TGTGCCAGCAGTTTGAAGGGCGGGCAGCCCCAGCATTTT. Protein sequence: CASSLKGGQPQHF.